This TCR beta chain stems from a study of blood T cell repertoires in COVID-19. At the level of the study: Sites across the United States, Italy and Spain contributed samples from acute and convalescent COVID-19.

This CDR3 has 17 amino acids. Germline trimming cut 1 base from V and 2 bases from J; bases unmatched to any gene: 6. CDR1 and CDR2 (germline): LGHNA, YSLEER. TCRdb's table, derived via immunoSEQ multiplex PCR, lists solely in-frame clones and lacks some. The data show approximately 120,000 clones, 80% to 90% seen once. The sequencing sample was made of peripheral blood. This chain joins TRBV4-3 and TRBJ1-5; TRBD1 matches at 9 bases. The TCR was taken from a human donor with acute or convalescent COVID-19. The donor label of this sample is uncertain. CDR3 nucleotides: TGCGCCAGCAGCCAAGGGTTAAGGGACAGGGGCAATCAGCCCCAGCATTTT. Protein product: CASSQGLRDRGNQPQHF.